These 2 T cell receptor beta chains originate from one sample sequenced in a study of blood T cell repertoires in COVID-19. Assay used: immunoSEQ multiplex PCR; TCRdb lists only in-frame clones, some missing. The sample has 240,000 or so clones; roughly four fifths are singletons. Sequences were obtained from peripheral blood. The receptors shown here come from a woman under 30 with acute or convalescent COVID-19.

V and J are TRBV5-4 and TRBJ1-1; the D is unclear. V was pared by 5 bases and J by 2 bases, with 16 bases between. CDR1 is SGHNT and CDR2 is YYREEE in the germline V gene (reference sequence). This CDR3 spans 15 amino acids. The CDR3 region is CASSPPGSRNTEAFF. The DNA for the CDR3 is TGTGCCAGCAGTCCACCCGGGTCGCGAAACACTGAAGCTTTCTTT.

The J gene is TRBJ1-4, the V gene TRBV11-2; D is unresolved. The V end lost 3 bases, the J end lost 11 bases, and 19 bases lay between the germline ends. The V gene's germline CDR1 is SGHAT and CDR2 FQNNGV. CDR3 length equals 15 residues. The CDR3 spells CASSLMRGRSEKLFF. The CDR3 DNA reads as TGTGCCAGCAGCTTGATGAGAGGGCGTAGTGAGAAACTGTTTTTT.